The following is a T cell receptor (beta chain) sequence with its context. The CDR3 covers 13 residues. Germline CDR1 DFQATT, CDR2 SNEGSKA (reference sequence). Trimming left V 4 bases short and J 8 bases short, with 17 bases between. This entry is derived from a study of blood T cells in healthy people across ages. The use of a sample-barcoded 5' primer and a J-beta primer mix characterized a second PCR of roughly 7 to 12 cycles. Each CDR3 protein is one row after TCRdb ran MiXCR on the 5' RACE reads. The repertoire has some 670,000 distinct CDR3 sequences, approximately 52% of them found once; the top ten carry about 13%.

This rearrangement joins TRBV20-1 to TRBJ1-2, with D perhaps TRBD1 (5 bases). Input material: blood. This TCR came from a woman aged 80 or over in good health. This CDR3 reads CSAMPVGEYGYTF. The DNA for the CDR3 is TGCAGTGCTATGCCGGTAGGGGAGTACGGCTACACCTTC.